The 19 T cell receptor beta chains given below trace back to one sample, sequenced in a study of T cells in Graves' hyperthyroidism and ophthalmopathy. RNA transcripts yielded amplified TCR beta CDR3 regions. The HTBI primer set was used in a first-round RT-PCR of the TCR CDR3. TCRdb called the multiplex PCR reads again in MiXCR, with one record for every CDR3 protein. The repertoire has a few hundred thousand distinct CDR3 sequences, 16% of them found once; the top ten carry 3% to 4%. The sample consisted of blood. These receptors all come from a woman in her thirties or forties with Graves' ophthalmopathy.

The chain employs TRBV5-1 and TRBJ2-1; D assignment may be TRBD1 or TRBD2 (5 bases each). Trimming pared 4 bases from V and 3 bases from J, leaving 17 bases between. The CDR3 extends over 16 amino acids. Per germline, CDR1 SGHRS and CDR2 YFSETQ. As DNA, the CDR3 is TGCGCCAGCAGCCCCGACATGGGGGTCATCTACAATGAGCAGTTCTTC. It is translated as CASSPDMGVIYNEQFF.

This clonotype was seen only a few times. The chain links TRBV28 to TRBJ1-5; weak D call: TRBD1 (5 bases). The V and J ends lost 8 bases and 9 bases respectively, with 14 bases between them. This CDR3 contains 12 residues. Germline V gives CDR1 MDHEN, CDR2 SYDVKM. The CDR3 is CASRRDGGPQHF. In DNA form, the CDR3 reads TGTGCCAGCCGGAGGGACGGCGGGCCCCAGCATTTT.

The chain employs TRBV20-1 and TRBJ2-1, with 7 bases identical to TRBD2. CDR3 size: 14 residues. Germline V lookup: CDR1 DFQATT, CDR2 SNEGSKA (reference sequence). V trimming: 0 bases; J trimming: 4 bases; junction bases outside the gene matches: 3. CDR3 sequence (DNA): TGCAGTGCTAGAGATCGAGCGGGGTACAATGAGCAGTTCTTC. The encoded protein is CSARDRAGYNEQFF.

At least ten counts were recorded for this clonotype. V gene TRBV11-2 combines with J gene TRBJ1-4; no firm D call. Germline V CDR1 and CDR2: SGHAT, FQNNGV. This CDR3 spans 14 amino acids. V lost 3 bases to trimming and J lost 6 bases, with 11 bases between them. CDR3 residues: CASSFGLGYEKLFF. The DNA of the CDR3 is TGTGCCAGCAGCTTTGGTCTCGGTTATGAAAAACTGTTTTTT.

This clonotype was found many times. This CDR3 reads CASAGVNTGELFF. CDR3 nucleotide sequence: TGTGCCAGCGCCGGAGTGAACACCGGGGAGCTGTTTTTT. The chain combines TRBV2 with TRBJ2-2, with unresolved D. The CDR3 totals 13 residues. Germline V gene sequence: CDR1 SNHLY, CDR2 FYNNEI. V shed 8 bases and J shed 1 base, with 8 bases lying between them. The full variable domain, completed using reference TRBV2 and TRBJ2-2, is EPEVTQTPSHQVTQMGQEVILRCVPISNHLYFYWYRQILGQKVEFLVSFYNNEISEKSEIFDDQFSVERPDGSNFTLKIRSTKLEDSAMYFCASAGVNTGELFFGEGSRLTVL.

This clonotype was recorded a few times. Here the CDR3 reads CASSYSNRGRSPLHF. DNA for the CDR3: TGTGCCAGCAGTTACTCGAACAGGGGGAGATCACCCCTCCACTTT. The chain links TRBV6-2 or TRBV6-3 to TRBJ1-6; TRBD1 aligns across 8 bases. V was pared by 0 bases and J by 10 bases, with 5 bases of the junction left unmatched. The CDR3 loop spans 15 amino acids. In germline, CDR1 is MNHEY, CDR2 SVGEGT.

The CDR3 loop reads CASSVEISGYTF. CDR3 nucleotide sequence: TGTGCCAGCAGCGTAGAGATTTCGGGCTACACCTTC. V gene TRBV28 combines with J gene TRBJ1-2; the D is unclear. Trimming took 6 bases from V and 8 from J, leaving 13 bases between them. The CDR3 extends over 12 amino acids. The germline V gene encodes CDR1 MDHEN and CDR2 SYDVKM.

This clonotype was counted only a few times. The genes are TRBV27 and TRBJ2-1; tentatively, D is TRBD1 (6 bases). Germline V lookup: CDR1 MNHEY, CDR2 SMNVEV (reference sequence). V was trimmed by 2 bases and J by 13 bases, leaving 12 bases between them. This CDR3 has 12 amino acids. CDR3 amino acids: CASSLIGQHQFF. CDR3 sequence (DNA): TGTGCCAGCAGTTTAATAGGACAGCATCAGTTCTTC.

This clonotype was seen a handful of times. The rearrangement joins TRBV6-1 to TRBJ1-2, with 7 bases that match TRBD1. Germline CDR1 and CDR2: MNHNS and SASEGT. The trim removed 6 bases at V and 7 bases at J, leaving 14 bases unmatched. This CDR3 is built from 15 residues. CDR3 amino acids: CASRETGKGAGGYTF. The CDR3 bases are TGTGCCAGCAGGGAGACAGGGAAGGGCGCTGGTGGCTACACCTTC.

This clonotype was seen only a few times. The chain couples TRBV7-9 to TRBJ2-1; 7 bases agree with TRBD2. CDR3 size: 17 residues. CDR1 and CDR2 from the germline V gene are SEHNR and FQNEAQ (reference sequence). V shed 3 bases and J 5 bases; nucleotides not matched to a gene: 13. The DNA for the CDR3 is TGTGCCAGCAGCTTGGCCATTAGCGGGTCTTTAGACAATGAGCAGTTCTTC. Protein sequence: CASSLAISGSLDNEQFF.

The CDR3 coding sequence is TGTGCCAGCAGCTCATCATGGGTCTCCTACGAGCAGTACTTC. As protein: CASSSSWVSYEQYF. The chain employs TRBV7-2 and TRBJ2-7; D uncertain. CDR1 is SGHTA and CDR2 is FQGNSA in the germline V gene. V was cut by 4 bases and J by 0 bases, with 10 bases left in between. The CDR3 length is 14 residues.

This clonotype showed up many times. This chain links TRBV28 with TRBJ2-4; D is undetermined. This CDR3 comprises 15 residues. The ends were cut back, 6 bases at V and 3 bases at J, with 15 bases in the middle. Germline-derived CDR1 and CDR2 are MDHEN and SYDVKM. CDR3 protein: CASSTPTLDKNIQYF. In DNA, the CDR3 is TGTGCCAGCAGCACTCCAACGCTAGACAAAAACATTCAGTACTTC.

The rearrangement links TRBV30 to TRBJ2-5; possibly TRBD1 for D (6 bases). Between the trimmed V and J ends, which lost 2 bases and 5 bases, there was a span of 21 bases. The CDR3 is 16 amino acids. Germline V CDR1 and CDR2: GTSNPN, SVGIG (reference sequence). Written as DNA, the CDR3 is TGTGCCTGGAGTCCTCCGGGACACCCGTCGTCGGAGACCCAGTACTTC. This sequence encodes CAWSPPGHPSSETQYF.

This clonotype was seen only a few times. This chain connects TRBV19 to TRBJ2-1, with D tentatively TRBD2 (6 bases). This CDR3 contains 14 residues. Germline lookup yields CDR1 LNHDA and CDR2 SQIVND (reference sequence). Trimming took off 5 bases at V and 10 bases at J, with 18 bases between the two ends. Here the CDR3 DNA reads TGTGCCAGTAGTTACACCTCCCGGCGGGGAGAGCAGTTCTTC. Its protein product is CASSYTSRRGEQFF.

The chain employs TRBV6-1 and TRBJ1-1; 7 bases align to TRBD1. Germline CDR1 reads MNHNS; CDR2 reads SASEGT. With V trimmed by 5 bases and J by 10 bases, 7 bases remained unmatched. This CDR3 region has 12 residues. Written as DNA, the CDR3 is TGTGCCAGCAGTTCCCGGAGGGGGCTAGCTTTCTTT. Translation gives CASSSRRGLAFF.

The CDR3 region is CASQDLGAPRHYGYTF. CDR3 in DNA: TGTGCCAGCCAAGATCTGGGGGCGCCTCGTCACTATGGCTACACCTTC. The chain is built from TRBV19 and TRBJ1-2; D possibly corresponds to TRBD1 (6 bases). The V end was cut by 9 bases, the J end by 3 bases, with 23 bases between. From germline, CDR1 is LNHDA and CDR2 SQIVND (reference sequence). CDR3 size: 16 residues.

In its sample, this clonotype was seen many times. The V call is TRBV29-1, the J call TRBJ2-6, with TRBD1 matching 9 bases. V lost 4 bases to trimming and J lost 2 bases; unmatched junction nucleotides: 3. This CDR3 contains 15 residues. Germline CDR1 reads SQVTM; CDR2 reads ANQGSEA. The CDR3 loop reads CSVVDRGTGANVLTF. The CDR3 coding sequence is TGCAGCGTTGTGGACAGGGGAACTGGGGCCAACGTCCTGACTTTC.

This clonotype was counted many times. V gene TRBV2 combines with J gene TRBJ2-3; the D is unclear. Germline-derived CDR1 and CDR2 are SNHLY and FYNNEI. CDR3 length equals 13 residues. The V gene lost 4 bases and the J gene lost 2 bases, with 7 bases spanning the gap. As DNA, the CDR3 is TGTGCCAGCAGTGCAGCGCCCACAGATACGCAGTATTTT. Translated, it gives CASSAAPTDTQYF.

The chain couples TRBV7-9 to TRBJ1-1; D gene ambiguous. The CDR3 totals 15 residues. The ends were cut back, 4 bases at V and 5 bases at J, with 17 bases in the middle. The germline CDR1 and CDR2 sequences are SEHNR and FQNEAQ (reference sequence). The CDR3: CASSSKTPGRTEAFF. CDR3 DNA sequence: TGTGCCAGCAGCTCCAAGACGCCTGGGAGAACTGAAGCTTTCTTT.